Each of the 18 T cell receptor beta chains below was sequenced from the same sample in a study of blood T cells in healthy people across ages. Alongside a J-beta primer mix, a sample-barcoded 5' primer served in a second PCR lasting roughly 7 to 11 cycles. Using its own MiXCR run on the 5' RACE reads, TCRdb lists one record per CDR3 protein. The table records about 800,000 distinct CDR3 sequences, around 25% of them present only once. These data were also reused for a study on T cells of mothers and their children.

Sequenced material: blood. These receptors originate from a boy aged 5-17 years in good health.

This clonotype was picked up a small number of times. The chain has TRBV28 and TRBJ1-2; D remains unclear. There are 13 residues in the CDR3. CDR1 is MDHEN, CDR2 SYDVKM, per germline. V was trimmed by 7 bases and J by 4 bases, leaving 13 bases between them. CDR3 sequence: CASTSGRAYGYTF. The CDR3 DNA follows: TGTGCCAGCACCTCAGGACGGGCCTATGGCTACACCTTC.

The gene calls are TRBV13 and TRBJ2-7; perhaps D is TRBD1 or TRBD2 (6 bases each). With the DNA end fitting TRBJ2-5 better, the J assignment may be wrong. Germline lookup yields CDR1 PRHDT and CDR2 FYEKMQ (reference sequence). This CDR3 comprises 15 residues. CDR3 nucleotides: TGTGCCAGCAGCTTACAGTGGGGGGCCGGGGAGACCCAGTACTTC. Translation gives CASSLQWGAGETQYF.

For the CDR3, the DNA is TGTGCCAGCAGCTTACTTGTAGCGGGGGAGTACGAGCAGTACTTC. This encodes CASSLLVAGEYEQYF. This chain uses TRBV7-3 with TRBJ2-7; 9 bases align to TRBD2. Germline CDR1 and CDR2: SGHTA and FQGTGA. The CDR3 runs 15 residues. V shed 2 bases, J shed 4 bases, and the junction held 6 bases outside the gene matches.

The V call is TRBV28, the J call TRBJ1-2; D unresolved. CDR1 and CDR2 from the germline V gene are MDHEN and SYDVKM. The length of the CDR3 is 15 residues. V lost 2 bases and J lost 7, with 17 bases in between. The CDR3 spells CASSLGNPSLGGYTF. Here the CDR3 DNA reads TGTGCCAGCAGTTTAGGTAACCCATCCTTAGGTGGCTACACCTTC.

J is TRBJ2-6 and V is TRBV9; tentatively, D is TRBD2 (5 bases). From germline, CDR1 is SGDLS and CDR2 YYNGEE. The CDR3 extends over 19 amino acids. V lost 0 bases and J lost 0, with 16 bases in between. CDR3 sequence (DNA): TGTGCCAGCAGCGTAGCTTCGACGAATCGGGACTCTGGGGCCAACGTCCTGACTTTC. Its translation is CASSVASTNRDSGANVLTF.

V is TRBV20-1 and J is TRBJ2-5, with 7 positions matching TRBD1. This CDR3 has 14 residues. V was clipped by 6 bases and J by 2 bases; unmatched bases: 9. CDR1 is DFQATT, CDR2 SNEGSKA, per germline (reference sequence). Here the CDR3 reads CSARDRETQETQYF. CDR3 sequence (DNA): TGCAGTGCCCGCGACAGGGAAACTCAAGAGACCCAGTACTTC.

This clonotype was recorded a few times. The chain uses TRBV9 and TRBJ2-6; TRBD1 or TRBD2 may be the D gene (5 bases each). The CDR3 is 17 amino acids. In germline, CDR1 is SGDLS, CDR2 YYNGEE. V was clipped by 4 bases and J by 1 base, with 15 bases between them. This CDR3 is CASSRMGVRSGANVLTF. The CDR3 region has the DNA TGTGCCAGCAGCCGGATGGGGGTCCGGTCTGGGGCCAACGTCCTGACTTTC.

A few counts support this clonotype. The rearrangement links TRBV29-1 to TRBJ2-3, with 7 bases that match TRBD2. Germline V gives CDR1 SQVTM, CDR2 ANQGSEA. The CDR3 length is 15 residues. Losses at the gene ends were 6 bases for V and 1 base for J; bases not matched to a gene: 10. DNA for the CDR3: TGCAGCGTGGCCCCTTGGCTAGCGGGCACAGATACGCAGTATTTT. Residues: CSVAPWLAGTDTQYF.

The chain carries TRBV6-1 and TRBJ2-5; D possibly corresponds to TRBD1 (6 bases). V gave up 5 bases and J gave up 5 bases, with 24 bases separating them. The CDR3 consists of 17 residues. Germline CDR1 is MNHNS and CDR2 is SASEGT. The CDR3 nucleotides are TGTGCCAGCAGTAGACCCCCGAGGGGGATTGGTGTCGAGACCCAGTACTTC. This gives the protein CASSRPPRGIGVETQYF.

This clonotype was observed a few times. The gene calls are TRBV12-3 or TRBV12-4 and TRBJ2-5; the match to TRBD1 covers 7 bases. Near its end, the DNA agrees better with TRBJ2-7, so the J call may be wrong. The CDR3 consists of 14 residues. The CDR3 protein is CASSFQGTAYEQYF. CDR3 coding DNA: TGTGCCAGCAGTTTCCAAGGGACAGCCTACGAGCAGTACTTC.

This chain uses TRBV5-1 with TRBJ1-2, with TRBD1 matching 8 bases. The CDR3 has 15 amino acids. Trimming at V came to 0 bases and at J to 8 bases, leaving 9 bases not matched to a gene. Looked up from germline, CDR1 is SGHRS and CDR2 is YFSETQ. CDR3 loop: CASSLGDRRFRGYTF. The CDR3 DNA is TGCGCCAGCAGCTTGGGGGACAGGCGGTTTCGCGGCTACACCTTC.

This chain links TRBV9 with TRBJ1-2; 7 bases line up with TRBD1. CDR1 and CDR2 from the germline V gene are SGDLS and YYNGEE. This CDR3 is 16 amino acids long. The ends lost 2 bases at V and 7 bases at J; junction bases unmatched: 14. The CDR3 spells CASSVGTAVSSFGYTF. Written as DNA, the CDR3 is TGTGCCAGCAGCGTTGGGACAGCCGTGTCTAGCTTTGGCTACACCTTC.

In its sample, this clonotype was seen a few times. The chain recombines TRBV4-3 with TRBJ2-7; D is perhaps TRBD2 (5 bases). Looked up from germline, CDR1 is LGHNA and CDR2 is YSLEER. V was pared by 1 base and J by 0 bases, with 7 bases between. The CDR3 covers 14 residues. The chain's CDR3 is CASSQVTSSYEQYF. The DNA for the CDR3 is TGCGCCAGCAGCCAAGTAACTAGCTCCTACGAGCAGTACTTC.

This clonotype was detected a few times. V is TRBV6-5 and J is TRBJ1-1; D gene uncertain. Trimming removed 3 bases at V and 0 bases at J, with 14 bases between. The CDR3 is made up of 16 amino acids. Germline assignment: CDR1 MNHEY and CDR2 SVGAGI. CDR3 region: CASSYWEDGMNTEAFF. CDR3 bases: TGTGCCAGCAGTTATTGGGAAGACGGAATGAACACTGAAGCTTTCTTT.

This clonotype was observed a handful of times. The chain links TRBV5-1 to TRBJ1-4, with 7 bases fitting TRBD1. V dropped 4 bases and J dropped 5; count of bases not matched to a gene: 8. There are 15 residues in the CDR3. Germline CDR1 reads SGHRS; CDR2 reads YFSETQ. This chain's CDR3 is CASSSQGQRNEKLFF. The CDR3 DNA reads TGCGCCAGCAGCAGCCAGGGACAGCGAAATGAAAAACTGTTTTTT.

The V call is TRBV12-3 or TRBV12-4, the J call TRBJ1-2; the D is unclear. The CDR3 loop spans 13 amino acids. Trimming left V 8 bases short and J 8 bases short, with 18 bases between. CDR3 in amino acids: CASSPIEPGGYTF. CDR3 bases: TGTGCCAGCTCTCCAATCGAGCCTGGGGGCTACACCTTC.

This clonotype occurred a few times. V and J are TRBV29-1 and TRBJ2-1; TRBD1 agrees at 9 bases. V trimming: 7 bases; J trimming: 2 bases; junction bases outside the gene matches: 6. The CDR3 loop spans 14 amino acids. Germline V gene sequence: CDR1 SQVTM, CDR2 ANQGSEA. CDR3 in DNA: TGCAGCGGATCGGGACAGGGCCCCTACAATGAGCAGTTCTTC. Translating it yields CSGSGQGPYNEQFF.

In DNA, the CDR3 is TGTGCCAGCAGTGCAGTGACAGGGAGCGGGTCCTACGAGCAGTACTTC. This codes for CASSAVTGSGSYEQYF. This sequence joins TRBV25-1 and TRBJ2-7; D might be TRBD1 (7 bases). Germline CDR1 reads MGHDK; CDR2 reads SYGVNS. V lost 4 bases to trimming and J lost 1 base, with 17 bases between them. This CDR3 is built from 16 residues.